The text below deals with one T cell receptor (beta chain). Stated time point: after dendritic cell vaccination, including at tumor progression/relapse. Selection required adequate fresh-frozen tumor tissue plus more than two years' survival data. None of the glioblastoma patients had an isocitrate dehydrogenase mutation. Measured with immunoSEQ multiplex PCR; TCRdb has only the in-frame clones, and not every one. The sample holds some 78,000 clones; roughly 85% are singletons and the top ten take about 8.5%. The data were obtained in a study of glioma-infiltrating T cells after dendritic cell vaccination. The overall study: Patients received three intradermal dendritic cell vaccine injections at biweekly intervals.

Specimen: blood, collected after dendritic cell vaccination. The receptor comes from a human donor with glioblastoma.

This CDR3 reads CASSYRLAGEETQYF. The CDR3 nucleotides are TGTGCCAGCAGCTACCGACTAGCGGGAGAAGAGACCCAGTACTTC. The chain carries TRBV5-4 and TRBJ2-5, with TRBD2 matching 12 bases. The CDR3 contains 15 residues. Germline V gives CDR1 SGHNT, CDR2 YYREEE (reference sequence). The V gene end was trimmed by 3 bases and the J gene end by 3 bases; junction bases not matched to a gene: 3. Drawing the rest from reference TRBV5-4 and TRBJ2-5, the complete variable domain is ETGVTQSPTHLIKTRGQQVTLRCSSQSGHNTVSWYQQALGQGPQFIFQYYREEENGRGNFPPRFSGLQFPNYSSELNVNALELDDSALYLCASSYRLAGEETQYFGPGTRLLVL.